This T cell receptor beta chain was identified in a study of shared clonotypes between healthy human individuals. Positively selected for CCR7, the CD45RO-negative cells used as naive CD8 cells excluded terminally differentiated effector memory CD45RA+ cells. The deep-level immunoSEQ assay was used. Assay used: immunoSEQ multiplex PCR; TCRdb lists only in-frame clones, some missing. This sample carries roughly 2 million clones, about 95% of them seen once, and the ten largest clones take roughly 1%. Of note for this clone: The antigen remains undetermined.

General study points: Shared across a handful of donors were about 4.8% of the naive CD4 clonotypes.

Looked up from germline, CDR1 is MGHRA and CDR2 is YSYEKL. The CDR3 covers 17 residues. Trimming left V 4 bases short and J 5 bases short, with 23 bases between. The TCR was taken from a man younger than 35 in good health. Input material: naive CD8+ T cells sorted from blood. The V call is TRBV4-1, the J call TRBJ1-2; D is unresolved. CDR3 coding DNA: TGCGCCAGCAGCCCAAACCCCGGACCTCTTGGAACTTATGGCTACACCTTC. This codes for CASSPNPGPLGTYGYTF.